This T cell receptor (beta chain) stems from a study of T cell responses to AZD1222 COVID-19 vaccine. Points from the study as a whole: Without day 14 samples, only post-peak T cell repertoires were studied. Spike-wide vaccine-associated CD4 TCRs dominated at 160-218 and 743-854.

Generated by immunoSEQ multiplex PCR, the TCRdb table keeps only in-frame clones and is missing some. The top ten clones hold 2.5% to 3% of a sample with 130,000 to 150,000 clones, approximately 90% of them seen once. CDR3 length equals 12 residues. Germline loops: CDR1 MNHEY, CDR2 SMNVEV (reference sequence). V dropped 6 bases and J dropped 0 bases, with 4 bases sitting between them. A word on this clone: The antigen is unknown.

This TCR derives from an adult in good health. Sequences were derived from peripheral blood, sampled on day 0 of MenACWY control vaccination. The chain links TRBV27 to TRBJ2-3; D is unclear. CDR3 sequence reads: CASRQSTDTQYF. CDR3 DNA: TGTGCCAGCAGGCAAAGCACAGATACGCAGTATTTT.